These 14 T cell receptor beta chains were all obtained from the same sample, sequenced in a study of regulatory T cells in long-lasting Graves disease. Building of the TCR beta libraries involved iRepertoire HTBI primers and Arm-PCR of CDR3 regions. TCRdb itself ran the multiplex PCR reads through MiXCR, one entry per CDR3 protein. The top ten hold 16% of the sample, which has 440,000 or so distinct CDR3 sequences, 14% to 15% seen once. This sample's time point: newly diagnosed GD, antithyroid drugs for less than 3 months. RNA from PBMCs was the source of the TCR library. This same sample was also part of a study on T cells in Graves' hyperthyroidism and ophthalmopathy.

Sequenced here: peripheral blood mononuclear cells (PBMCs), sampled at new diagnosis, from a patient treated with antithyroid drugs. These receptors all come from a woman aged 30 to 39 with Graves disease.

This clonotype was recorded a few times. The rearrangement uses TRBV6-1 and TRBJ2-1, with 10 positions matching TRBD2. The CDR3 totals 15 residues. V lost 7 bases and J lost 10; bases outside the gene matches: 13. Germline assignment: CDR1 MNHNS and CDR2 SASEGT. CDR3 protein: CASITQASGRGEQFF. The CDR3 region has the DNA TGTGCCAGCATCACACAGGCTAGCGGGAGAGGCGAGCAGTTCTTC.

This clonotype was counted ten times or more. The chain combines TRBV5-1 with TRBJ2-5; no clear D gene. This CDR3 spans 16 amino acids. From germline, CDR1 is SGHRS and CDR2 YFSETQ. V was shortened by 4 bases and J by 5 bases, with 21 bases between the two germline ends. The CDR3 DNA is TGCGCCAGCAGCCCCGGCGGTATGGGGTCCGGGGAGACCCAGTACTTC. As protein: CASSPGGMGSGETQYF.

At least ten counts were recorded for this clonotype. CDR3 in DNA: TGCAGTGCTTTCCAAGAGACCCAGTACTTC. It is translated as CSAFQETQYF. The rearrangement joins TRBV20-1 to TRBJ2-5; D gene uncertain. The CDR3 is 10 amino acids. Between the trimmed V and J ends, which lost 5 bases and 1 base, there was a span of 2 bases. Germline V CDR1 and CDR2: DFQATT, SNEGSKA (reference sequence).

This clonotype was detected ten times or more. The rearrangement joins TRBV12-3 or TRBV12-4 to TRBJ2-1; no clear D. This CDR3 comprises 11 residues. The V end lost 4 bases, the J end lost 6 bases, and 4 bases lay between the germline ends. The CDR3 bases are TGTGCCAGCAGTTCATCCAATGAGCAGTTCTTC. Translation gives CASSSSNEQFF.

J is TRBJ2-3 and V is TRBV19, with a possible D match to TRBD1 (7 bases). The V and J ends lost 3 bases and 0 bases respectively, with 13 bases between them. Germline lookup yields CDR1 LNHDA and CDR2 SQIVND (reference sequence). The CDR3 has 16 residues. CDR3 protein: CASSMEQGRSTDTQYF. Here the CDR3 DNA reads TGTGCCAGTAGTATGGAACAGGGGAGGAGCACAGATACGCAGTATTTT.

Many counts were recorded for this clonotype. This chain joins TRBV27 and TRBJ1-1; D is undetermined. V was pared by 5 bases and J by 2 bases, with 12 bases between. CDR1 and CDR2 from the germline V gene are MNHEY and SMNVEV (reference sequence). This CDR3 comprises 14 residues. CDR3 sequence: CASSPGLTNTEAFF. The CDR3 region has the DNA TGTGCCAGCAGTCCCGGACTCACCAACACTGAAGCTTTCTTT.

This clonotype was seen ten or more times. The V and J genes are TRBV20-1 and TRBJ2-5; 7 nucleotides match TRBD1. The junction had 5 bases not matched to a gene; V was cut back by 3 bases and J by 1 base. Germline V CDR1 and CDR2: DFQATT, SNEGSKA (reference sequence). The CDR3 totals 14 residues. The CDR3 region is CSARKTGFQETQYF. The CDR3 DNA reads TGCAGTGCTAGGAAGACAGGGTTCCAAGAGACCCAGTACTTC.

The gene calls are TRBV20-1 and TRBJ2-1, with TRBD2 identical over 7 bases. V lost 3 bases and J lost 2; bases outside the gene matches: 10. The CDR3 is 16 amino acids. The germline V gene has CDR1 DFQATT and CDR2 SNEGSKA (reference sequence). The CDR3 DNA is TGCAGTGCTAGTATGTCTGGGCTAGCGGCCTACAATGAGCAGTTCTTC. This codes for CSASMSGLAAYNEQFF.

This clonotype was found many times. CDR3 amino acids: CASSTAPYYGYTF. In nucleotides, the CDR3 is TGTGCCAGCAGCACGGCGCCTTACTATGGCTACACCTTC. The chain couples TRBV27 to TRBJ1-2; D unclear. The CDR3 consists of 13 residues. Deletions cut 6 bases from V and 3 bases from J, with 11 bases between. CDR1 and CDR2 (germline): MNHEY, SMNVEV (reference sequence).

This clonotype has just a few counts. The chain carries TRBV6-2 or TRBV6-3 and TRBJ1-2, with unresolved D. This CDR3 spans 15 amino acids. Trimming took off 4 bases at V and 4 bases at J, with 16 bases between the two ends. CDR1 is MNHEY, CDR2 SVGEGT, per germline. CDR3 nucleotide sequence: TGTGCCAGCAGTTTTTTAAGGTCTGGGAGCTATGGCTACACCTTC. This translates into CASSFLRSGSYGYTF.

The rearrangement links TRBV30 to TRBJ2-5, with 10 bases lining up with TRBD2. J gave up 5 bases and V 0 bases, and 12 bases lay outside the gene matches. Germline V CDR1 and CDR2: GTSNPN, SVGIG (reference sequence). This CDR3 has 17 amino acids. Here the CDR3 reads CAWSVPSSLSGRETQYF. The DNA for the CDR3 is TGTGCCTGGAGTGTCCCCTCTTCTCTTAGCGGGAGGGAGACCCAGTACTTC.

The sample holds many counts of this clonotype. The CDR3 here is CASSEGAGGQMWNEQFF. In DNA form, the CDR3 reads TGTGCCAGCTCCGAAGGGGCAGGGGGCCAGATGTGGAATGAGCAGTTCTTC. This chain joins TRBV12-3 or TRBV12-4 and TRBJ2-1, with 8 bases aligning to TRBD1. This CDR3 contains 17 residues. Trimming took 8 bases from V and 7 from J; bases not matched to a gene: 19.

In this sample, this clonotype turned up many times. This sequence joins TRBV25-1 and TRBJ1-2; D unresolved. Germline-derived CDR1 and CDR2 are MGHDK and SYGVNS. This CDR3 region has 13 residues. V lost 1 base, J lost 7 bases, and 10 bases lay in between. CDR3 sequence: CASSEFLGGGYTF. As DNA, the CDR3 is TGTGCCAGCAGTGAATTTCTGGGAGGTGGCTACACCTTC.

This clonotype showed up many times. The chain uses TRBV29-1 and TRBJ1-1; 11 nucleotides agree with TRBD1. Germline assignment: CDR1 SQVTM and CDR2 ANQGSEA. V was pared by 5 bases and J by 1 base, with 9 bases of the junction left unmatched. The CDR3 length is 16 residues. The CDR3 DNA sequence: TGCAGCGTTCGAGGACAGGGGGCTGTAAAGAACACTGAAGCTTTCTTT. It codes for CSVRGQGAVKNTEAFF.